This T cell receptor (beta chain) comes out of a study of blood T cell repertoires in COVID-19. Study at large: Whether acute or convalescent, the COVID-19 samples came from the United States, Italy and Spain. T cells, B-cell-depleted T cells, or PBMCs provided the cDNA or gDNA that served as material.

V lost 7 bases and J lost 8; bases outside the gene matches: 9. There are 14 residues in the CDR3. Looked up from germline, CDR1 is MNHEY and CDR2 is SVGAGI. The authors' processing: By means of reference gene primer amplification, nucleated cell counts were estimated. Profiled with immunoSEQ multiplex PCR; TCRdb holds only in-frame clones, not every one. The D gene and trimming were derived from the DNA, and the V and J assignments and clone size from that table. The table includes some 120,000 clones, 80% detected once. The chain couples TRBV6-5 to TRBJ1-2; 11 positions agree with TRBD1. The TCR sequence derives from a man in his 70s with acute or convalescent COVID-19. Sequenced sample: peripheral blood. The CDR3 DNA sequence: TGTGCCAGCACTCGCGGACAGGGGGCAGGGGGCTACACCTTC. Translation: CASTRGQGAGGYTF.